This T cell receptor beta chain is from a study of human CD8 memory T cell subsets (dated by TCRdb to the early 2020s). In terms of the full investigation: TCRbeta repertoires of stem-like (TSTEM), progenitor exhausted-like (TPEX) and effector memory CD8+ T cell subsets were compared to assess their clonal relationships. TCRbeta repertoires were obtained from TSTEM, TPEX and effector memory subsets contributed by each of roughly six donors. Overall study results and their limits: Based on Chao1 estimates, TSTEM subsets appeared to have greater repertoire diversity than TPEX subsets, which may reflect a broader range of specificities. Clonotypes were shared with effector memory cells by both stem-like subsets, but only minimal overlap was found between TSTEM and TPEX repertoires, suggesting distinct antigen spectra. Sequencing was limited to TCRbeta chains, and the repertoire comparisons were based on a handful of donors analyzed with paired t-tests and Bonferroni correction. Normalized Shannon-Wiener diversity was similarly high in TSTEM and TPEX subsets, while effector memory subsets were less diverse by comparison.

This sample was sequenced with a NextSeq 550. A Human TCR Profiling Kit was used to prepare UMI-labeled 5' RACE TCRbeta libraries. The same number of PCR cycles was used to prepare all TCRbeta libraries in parallel. The study's processing was this. Each TCRbeta library contained between roughly 3,000 and 18,000 functional CDR3beta clonotypes. UMI extraction and consensus assembly used MIGEC 1.2.9, requiring at least three reads per UMI. MiXCR 3.0.3 was used to extract in-frame CDR3beta repertoires. Each sample was downsampled to 42,000 randomly selected UMIs before diversity metrics were calculated in VDJtools 1.2.1. For each sample pair, the repertoire overlap metrics D, R and F2 were calculated in VDJtools using the top 3,000 clones. After the reads were reprocessed by TCRdb, one entry was made per CDR3 protein sequence, with no DNA. TCRdb's processing, not the authors', yielded these V and J calls. For this sample, the table gives about 6,700 distinct CDR3 sequences. About 19% of the sample goes to the ten largest clones.

On this clonotype itself: Its antigen remains unidentified.

The germline V gene specifies KGHSH as CDR1 and LQKENI as CDR2. The CDR3, from cysteine to phenylalanine, totals 12 residues. The DNA is unrecorded. Progenitor exhausted-like memory CD8+ T cells (TPEX) were defined as CCR7+ PD-1+ TIGIT+ early differentiated memory cells with dysfunctional, exhausted-like traits. Density gradient separation was used to isolate peripheral blood mononuclear cells from buffy coats of healthy donors. The study enriched total CD8+ T cells through negative magnetic separation using EasySep or MojoSort CD8+ T cell isolation kits. An RNeasy Mini Kit was used to extract total RNA from duplicate vials of approximately 140,000 sorted CD8+ T cells per subset. The PBMCs were used fresh or after being cryopreserved in fetal bovine serum with roughly 9.5% DMSO. Fluorescence-activated cell sorting on a FACSAria III was used to sort the CD8+ T cell subsets to purity.

The specimen sequenced was CD8+ T cells from PBMCs. The receptor chain draws on TRBV18 and TRBJ2-7; TCRdb designates TRBD2, a call that cannot be tested without DNA. This receptor was obtained from a human donor in good health. CDR3 protein: CASSGDYRTVYF.